This T cell receptor (beta chain) was captured in a study of cytomegalovirus exposure and HLA in healthy donors. Whole-study results and caveats: HLA allele associations emerged for about 16,000 TCR beta sequences in a later analysis, at 0.05 false discovery rate. Published work reported that the classifier diagnosed cytomegalovirus status with high specificity and sensitivity. In a later analysis, parvovirus B19, influenza, CMV and Epstein-Barr virus appeared linked to several top co-occurrence clusters.

In germline, CDR1 is SNHLY, CDR2 FYNNEI. The CDR3 length is 13 residues. Trimming pared 6 bases from V and 8 bases from J, leaving 14 bases between. Turning to this clone: Its antigen is currently unknown.

PCR primers comprised 60 Vbeta and 13 Jbeta primers. The data were produced by immunoSEQ multiplex PCR, yet TCRdb's version contains in-frame clones alone and is incomplete. The sample has about 51,000 clones. The J gene is TRBJ2-1, the V gene TRBV2; possibly TRBD2 for D (6 bases). Sequencing was performed on PBMCs. The receptor's source is a man aged 40-55 years in good health and CMV-seropositive. CDR3 DNA sequence: TGTGCCAGCAGGGCGGGCAGGGACTATGAGCAGTTCTTC. It codes for CASRAGRDYEQFF.